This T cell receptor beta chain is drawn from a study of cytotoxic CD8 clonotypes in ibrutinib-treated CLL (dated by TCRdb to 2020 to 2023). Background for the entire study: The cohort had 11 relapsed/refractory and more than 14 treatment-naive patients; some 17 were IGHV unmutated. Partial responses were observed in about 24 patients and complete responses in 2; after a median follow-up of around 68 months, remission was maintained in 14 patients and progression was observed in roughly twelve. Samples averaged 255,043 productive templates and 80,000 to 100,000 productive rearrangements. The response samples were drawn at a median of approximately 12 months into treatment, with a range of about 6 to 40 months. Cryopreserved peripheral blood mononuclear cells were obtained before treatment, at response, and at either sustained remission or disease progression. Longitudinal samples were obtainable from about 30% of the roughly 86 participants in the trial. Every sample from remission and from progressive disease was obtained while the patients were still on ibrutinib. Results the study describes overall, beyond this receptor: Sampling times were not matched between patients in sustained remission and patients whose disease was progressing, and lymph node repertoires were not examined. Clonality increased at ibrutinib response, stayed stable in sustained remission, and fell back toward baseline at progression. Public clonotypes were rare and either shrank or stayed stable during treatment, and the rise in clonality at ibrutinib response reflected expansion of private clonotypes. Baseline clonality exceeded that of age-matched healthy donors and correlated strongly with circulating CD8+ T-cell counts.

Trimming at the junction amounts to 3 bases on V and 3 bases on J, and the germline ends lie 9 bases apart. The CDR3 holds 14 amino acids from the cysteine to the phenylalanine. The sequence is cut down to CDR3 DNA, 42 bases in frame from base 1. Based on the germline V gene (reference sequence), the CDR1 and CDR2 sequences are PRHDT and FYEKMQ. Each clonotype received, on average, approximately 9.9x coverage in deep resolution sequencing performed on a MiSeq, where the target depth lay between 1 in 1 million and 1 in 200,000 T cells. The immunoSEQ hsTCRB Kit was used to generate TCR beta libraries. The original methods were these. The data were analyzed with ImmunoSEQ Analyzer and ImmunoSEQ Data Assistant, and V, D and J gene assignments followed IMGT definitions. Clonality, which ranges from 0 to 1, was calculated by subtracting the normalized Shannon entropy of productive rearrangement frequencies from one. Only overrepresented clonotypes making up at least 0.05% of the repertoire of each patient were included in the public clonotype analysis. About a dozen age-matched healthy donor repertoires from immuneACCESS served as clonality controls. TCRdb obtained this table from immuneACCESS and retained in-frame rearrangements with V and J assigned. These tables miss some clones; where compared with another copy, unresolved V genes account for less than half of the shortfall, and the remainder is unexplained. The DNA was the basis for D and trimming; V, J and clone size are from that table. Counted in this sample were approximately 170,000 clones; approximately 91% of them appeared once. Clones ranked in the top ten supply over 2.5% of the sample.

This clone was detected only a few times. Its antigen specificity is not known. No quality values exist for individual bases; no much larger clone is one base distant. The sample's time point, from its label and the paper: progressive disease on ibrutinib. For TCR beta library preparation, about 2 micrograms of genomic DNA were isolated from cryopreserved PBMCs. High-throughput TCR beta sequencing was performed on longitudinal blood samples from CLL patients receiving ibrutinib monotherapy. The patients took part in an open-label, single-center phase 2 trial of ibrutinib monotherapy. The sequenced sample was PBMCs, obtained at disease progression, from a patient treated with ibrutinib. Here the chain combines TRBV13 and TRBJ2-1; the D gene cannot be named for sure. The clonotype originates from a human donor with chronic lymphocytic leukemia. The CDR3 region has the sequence CASSFRTNYNEQFF. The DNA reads TGTGCCAGCAGCTTTAGGACCAACTACAATGAGCAGTTCTTC.